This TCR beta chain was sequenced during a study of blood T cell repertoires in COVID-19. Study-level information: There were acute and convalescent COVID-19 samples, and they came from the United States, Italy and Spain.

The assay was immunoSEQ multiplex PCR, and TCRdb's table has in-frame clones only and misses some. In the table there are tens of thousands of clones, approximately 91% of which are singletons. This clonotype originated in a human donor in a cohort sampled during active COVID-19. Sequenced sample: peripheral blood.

CDR3 protein: CASTRVAEGQFF. As DNA, the CDR3 is TGTGCCAGCACCCGGGTAGCGGAGGGGCAGTTCTTC. This chain links TRBV7-9 with TRBJ2-1; D perhaps matches TRBD2 (6 bases). The CDR3 is made up of 12 amino acids. Germline V gene sequence: CDR1 SEHNR, CDR2 FQNEAQ (reference sequence). The V gene lost 7 bases and the J gene lost 12 bases, with 16 bases spanning the gap.